These T cell receptor beta chains were read from a single sample in a study of T cell changes during pregnancy in multiple sclerosis. TCRdb keeps only in-frame clones here, not all; method: immunoSEQ multiplex PCR. The data show 40,000 to 45,000 clones, with about nine tenths seen just once and about 0.6% held by the top ten. The material sequenced was CD4+ T cells from peripheral blood mononuclear cells, taken in the first trimester of pregnancy. Receptor source: a female donor with multiple sclerosis, enrolled in a pregnancy study. Each CDR3 is given with its conserved first and last residue. D genes are given only for firm matches. Clone size appears in some rows only: once, few, many, or a class for an expanded clone.

abundance | d_gene | j_gene | v_gene | CDR3nt | CDR3aa
. | . | TRBJ2-7 | TRBV11-2 | TGTGCCAGCAGAGAGAGCTCCTACGAGCAGTACTTC | CASRESSYEQYF
. | . | TRBJ2-3 | TRBV7-9 | TGTGCCAGCAGCTTCTGGCGGGGTCAAGATACGCAGTATTTT | CASSFWRGQDTQYF
. | . | TRBJ1-1 | TRBV28 | TGTGCCAGCAGTTTAAGGTTAGGGCAGGGAAAGAATTTCTTT | CASSLRLGQGKNFF
. | . | TRBJ2-3 | TRBV9 | TGTGCCAGCAGCGTAGCCCCGTCTAGCACAGATACGCAGTATTTT | CASSVAPSSTDTQYF
. | . | TRBJ2-3 | TRBV28 | TGTGCCAGCAGCCTTCCAGGGTACACAGATACGCAGTATTTT | CASSLPGYTDTQYF
. | . | TRBJ2-7 | TRBV7-6 | TGTGCCAGCAGCTCCTCGCAGCCGGGGTTTCACGAGCAGTACTTC | CASSSSQPGFHEQYF
. | TRBD1 | TRBJ2-6 | TRBV9 | TGTGCCAGCAGCGAAGGGGGCTACGATTCTGGGGCCAACGTCCTGACTTTC | CASSEGGYDSGANVLTF
once | . | TRBJ2-5 | TRBV2 | TGTGCCAGCACCCCGAGGGGGGGGTTGGGAGAGACCCAGTACTTC | CASTPRGGLGETQYF
. | TRBD1 | TRBJ1-1 | TRBV14 | TGTGCCAGCAGCCCCCGACAGGGCCGCGAAAACACTGAAGCTTTCTTT | CASSPRQGRENTEAFF
few | . | TRBJ1-5 | TRBV19 | TGTGCCTCAAGAGGGGGGGCCCAGCCCCAGCATTTT | CASRGGAQPQHF
. | . | TRBJ2-5 | TRBV5-4 | TGTGCCAGCAGCCAGTTAGCGGCCCCAAGCGGCGAGACCCAGTACTTC | CASSQLAAPSGETQYF
. | TRBD1 | TRBJ2-2 | TRBV12-5 | TGTGCTAGTGGTTTATTCTTACGGACAGGACGGAACACCGGGGAGCTGTTTTTT | CASGLFLRTGRNTGELFF
once | TRBD1 | TRBJ2-1 | TRBV6-5 | TGTGCCAGCAGAAGCCCGGGACAGGTGTTCAATGAGCAGTTCTTC | CASRSPGQVFNEQFF
. | . | TRBJ2-3 | TRBV2 | TGTGCCAGCAGGGGGCTCCCATGGGAAATAGATACGCAGTATTTT | CASRGLPWEIDTQYF
. | . | TRBJ1-1 | TRBV4-3 | TGCGCCAGCAGGCTGGACAGTGCGAACACTGAAGCTTTCTTT | CASRLDSANTEAFF
. | . | TRBJ2-3 | TRBV19 | TGTGCCAGTAGTACCTCTAGCACAGATACGCAGTATTTT | CASSTSSTDTQYF
. | TRBD1 | TRBJ2-7 | TRBV6-1 | TGTGCCACCGAAATGGACAGGATTTCCTACGAGCAGTACTTC | CATEMDRISYEQYF
. | . | TRBJ2-5 | TRBV5-4 | TGTGCCAGCAGCTTACCAGACTACCAAGAGACCCAGTACTTC | CASSLPDYQETQYF
. | . | TRBJ2-2 | TRBV7-9 | TGTGCCAGCACAAAAAGCGGTGGGGAGCTGTTTTTT | CASTKSGGELFF
. | . | TRBJ2-5 | TRBV7-9 | TGTGCCAGCAGCTTATTAGTCGGGTACCAAGAGACCCAGTACTTC | CASSLLVGYQETQYF
. | . | TRBJ2-2 | TRBV4-3 | TGCGCCAGCAGCCAAGAGGGGGCGGGTTCGACCGGGGAGCTGTTTTTT | CASSQEGAGSTGELFF
. | . | TRBJ2-2 | TRBV29-1 | TGCAGCGTTGGGCTCTGGAGCGGGGAGCTGTTTTTT | CSVGLWSGELFF
. | . | TRBJ1-5 | TRBV28 | TGTGCCAGCAGTTTGGTGACAGGCACCCTGGGGTATAGCAATCAGCCCCAGCATTTT | CASSLVTGTLGYSNQPQHF
. | TRBD1 | TRBJ1-4 | TRBV7-2 | TGTGCCAGCAGCTCCCAGACAGGGCTGGGGGAAAAACTGTTTTTT | CASSSQTGLGEKLFF
. | . | TRBJ1-3 | TRBV28 | TGTGCCAGCAGTTTAAGGGGTGAAGCTGGAAACACCATATATTTT | CASSLRGEAGNTIYF
. | TRBD2 | TRBJ2-6 | TRBV10-2 | TGCGCCAGCAGACGACTAGCGGGACAACTGAACTCTGGGGCCAACGTCCTGACTTTC | CASRRLAGQLNSGANVLTF
. | . | TRBJ2-4 | TRBV7-2 | TGTGCCAGCAGCTTAGATGACAGGATTAAAAACATTCAGTACTTC | CASSLDDRIKNIQYF
. | . | TRBJ1-1 | TRBV7-2 | TGTGCCAGCAGCCCCGGGTCTGGACACCGGAACACTGAAGCTTTCTTT | CASSPGSGHRNTEAFF
. | TRBD2 | TRBJ2-2 | TRBV10-2 | TGCGCCACCCGGGGTAGCGGGAGAAAAACCGGGGAGCTGTTTTTT | CATRGSGRKTGELFF
. | . | TRBJ2-3 | TRBV7-2 | TGTGCCAGCAGTCAACGGCGGGCGGGAACAGATACGCAGTATTTT | CASSQRRAGTDTQYF
few | . | TRBJ1-1 | TRBV9 | TGTGCCAGCAGCGTAGGGCAACAAGTCAACACTGAAGCTTTCTTT | CASSVGQQVNTEAFF
. | . | TRBJ1-2 | TRBV9 | TGTGCCAGCAGCGTAGGCGGAGGGCCCTCTAACTATGGCTACACCTTC | CASSVGGGPSNYGYTF
. | TRBD1 | TRBJ1-2 | TRBV19 | TGTGCCAGTAGTCCCCCTGGGACAGGGGGCCCCCGGGGCTACACCTTC | CASSPPGTGGPRGYTF
. | . | TRBJ2-7 | TRBV5-1 | TGCGCCAGTACGAAAAATCGGGGGACGGCGACCTACGAGCAGTACTTC | CASTKNRGTATYEQYF
. | TRBD2 | TRBJ2-5 | TRBV29-1 | TGCAGCGTTGAACCTTTCGGACTAGCGGGAGGGTTTGGAGAGACCCAGTACTTC | CSVEPFGLAGGFGETQYF
. | . | TRBJ2-4 | TRBV5-1 | TGCGCCAGCTCCCGGGGAGCCAAAAACATTCAGTACTTC | CASSRGAKNIQYF
once | . | TRBJ1-5 | TRBV19 | TGTGCCAGTAGTAGGGGAGGTCAGCCCCAGCATTTT | CASSRGGQPQHF
. | . | TRBJ1-4 | TRBV19 | TGTGCCAGTAGTACTAATCGAGAAAAACTGTTTTTT | CASSTNREKLFF
. | . | TRBJ1-2 | TRBV18 | TGTGCCAGCTCATACAAGACTACGGACTATGGCTACACCTTC | CASSYKTTDYGYTF
. | . | TRBJ2-1 | TRBV27 | TGTGCCAGCAGTTTAAGGAGTAACAATGAGCAGTTCTTC | CASSLRSNNEQFF
. | TRBD1 | TRBJ2-6 | TRBV7-9 | TGTGCCAGCAGCCTAGGGACAGGGTGGTCTGGGGCCAACGTCCTGACTTTC | CASSLGTGWSGANVLTF
. | . | TRBJ2-7 | TRBV19 | TGTGCCAGTAGTATAGTCGGCCCCGGACAGAACGAGCAGTACTTC | CASSIVGPGQNEQYF
. | TRBD2 | TRBJ2-5 | TRBV5-1 | TGCGCCAGCAGCTTGAATAGCGGGAGGGAGACCCAGTACTTC | CASSLNSGRETQYF
. | . | TRBJ2-4 | TRBV21-1 | TGTGCCAGCAGACCCCACGAAGGACAATCAAACATTCAGTACTTC | CASRPHEGQSNIQYF
. | . | TRBJ1-4 | TRBV5-4 | TGTGCCAGCAGCTTGAACTTGGGAGCGGCGAATGAAAAACTGTTTTTT | CASSLNLGAANEKLFF
. | TRBD1 | TRBJ1-5 | TRBV30 | TGTGCCTGGAGTACGGGACAGCCAGATCAGCCCCAGCATTTT | CAWSTGQPDQPQHF
. | . | TRBJ1-1 | TRBV9 | TGTGCCAGCAGCGTAGCAACAGGTCGAACTGAAGCTTTCTTT | CASSVATGRTEAFF
. | TRBD2 | TRBJ2-7 | TRBV5-4 | TGTGCCAGCAGCTCAGGACTAGCGCCTTCCTACGAGCAGTACTTC | CASSSGLAPSYEQYF
few | TRBD1 | TRBJ1-2 | TRBV27 | TGTGCCAGCAGTGAAAGACAGGGGCAAGGCTACACCTTC | CASSERQGQGYTF
. | . | TRBJ2-1 | TRBV28 | TGTGCCAGCAGCCGTAGCGGTTTTAAGGGGAATGAGCAGTTCTTC | CASSRSGFKGNEQFF
. | . | TRBJ2-1 | TRBV27 | TGTGCCAGCAGTTTACAGGACAGCTACTACAATGAGCAGTTCTTC | CASSLQDSYYNEQFF
once | . | TRBJ1-2 | TRBV6-4 | TGTGCCAGCAGTGACTCGGCGGGACACTATGGCTACACCTTC | CASSDSAGHYGYTF
. | TRBD2 | TRBJ2-5 | TRBV4-3 | TGCGCCAGCAGCAAATCCGGGACTAGCGGAAAAGAGACCCAGTACTTC | CASSKSGTSGKETQYF
. | . | TRBJ1-4 | TRBV29-1 | TGCAGCGTTGGGTTTCGGGGTGAAAAACTGTTTTTT | CSVGFRGEKLFF
. | TRBD2 | TRBJ2-2 | TRBV4-3 | TGCGCCAGCAGCCAAGATCTGAACGGGAGGGACACCGGGGAGCTGTTTTTT | CASSQDLNGRDTGELFF
. | TRBD2 | TRBJ2-3 | TRBV15 | TGTGCCACCAGCAGGGGTCTTAGCGGGAGCAGCACAGATACGCAGTATTTT | CATSRGLSGSSTDTQYF
. | TRBD2 | TRBJ2-2 | TRBV5-4 | TGTGCCAGCAGCTTGGCCGGGCGGGAGCACGGGGAGCTGTTTTTT | CASSLAGREHGELFF
. | TRBD1 | TRBJ1-3 | TRBV30 | TGTGCCTGGAGTGCGGGGGACAGTCCCGTCCGGAACACCATATATTTT | CAWSAGDSPVRNTIYF
. | TRBD2 | TRBJ2-2 | TRBV5-1 | TGCGCCAGCAGCTTGGACGGACTAGCGGGTTCGAACACCGGGGAGCTGTTTTTT | CASSLDGLAGSNTGELFF